This T cell receptor beta chain was sequenced in a study of spatial heterogeneity in lung cancer. Study at large: The count of detected beta-chain sequences consistently exceeded that of alpha-chain sequences. Whole-study results and caveats: Approximately 7.1% of tumor T cells for alpha chains and less than 15% for beta chains were estimated to be covered. Tumors with more nonsynonymous mutations had more expanded intratumoral alpha and beta TCRs.

TCRdb re-called the 5' RACE reads with MiXCR, one entry per CDR3 protein. The sample shows about 13,000 distinct CDR3 sequences, approximately 5.6% of them seen only once. Time point reported: sample taken at primary tumor resection. This clonotype was seen repeatedly, ten times or more. Antigen specificity is unknown. For a library built for alpha chains, this beta chain is a stray read; little rests on its size. Looked up from germline, CDR1 is SGHNT and CDR2 is YYREEE (reference sequence). The CDR3 runs to 15 residues. V lost 4 bases, J lost 2 bases, and 7 bases stayed unmatched. This chain connects TRBV5-4 to TRBJ2-3, with TRBD1 matching 7 bases. Sequenced here: lung tumor tissue, sampled at surgery. The TCR comes from a female donor with early-stage non-small cell lung cancer. The CDR3 region is CASSLIGGPTDTQYF. The DNA of the CDR3 is TGTGCCAGCAGCCTTATAGGGGGCCCCACAGATACGCAGTATTTT.